These 22 T cell receptor beta chains came from one sample sequenced in a study of PD-1 blockade in classical Hodgkin lymphoma. Sequencing was performed with immunoSEQ multiplex PCR; in TCRdb, only in-frame clones are kept and a portion is missing. The sample contains roughly 70,000 clones, roughly two thirds of which appear only once. All the patients suffered relapse after autologous stem cell transplantation, and brentuximab vedotin exposure differed. The specimen comprised peripheral blood mononuclear cells (PBMCs), sampled before the second cycle of nivolumab. The receptor set was obtained from a human donor with classical Hodgkin lymphoma.

The chain employs TRBV5-1 and TRBJ2-1, with D possibly matching TRBD2 (5 bases). Deletions cut 4 bases from V and 6 bases from J, with 5 bases between. Germline V gene data show CDR1 as SGHRS and CDR2 as YFSETQ. The CDR3 contains 11 residues. The CDR3 DNA sequence: TGCGCCAGCAGCACTAGCAATGAGCAGTTCTTC. It is translated as CASSTSNEQFF.

Note on this clone: The same CDR3 can be traced to other DNA sequences in this sample. J is TRBJ2-5 and V is TRBV19; D unresolved. Trimming stripped 7 bases from V and 5 bases from J, with 8 bases between. The CDR3 is made up of 11 amino acids. The germline gives CDR1 LNHDA, CDR2 SQIVND (reference sequence). CDR3 region: CASTYGETQYF. The CDR3 region has the DNA TGTGCCAGTACATATGGGGAGACCCAGTACTTC.

By share, this clone counts as medium-sized. The V gene is TRBV4-1, the J gene TRBJ2-7; D gene unclear. Trimming pared 0 bases from V and 2 bases from J, leaving 11 bases between. Germline V lookup: CDR1 MGHRA, CDR2 YSYEKL. The CDR3 totals 15 residues. The CDR3 coding sequence is TGCGCCAGCAGCCAAGAGGAGATAAGCCCCTACGAGCAGTACTTC. Its translation: CASSQEEISPYEQYF.

The V call is TRBV11-2, the J call TRBJ2-1; 8 nucleotides align to TRBD1. Germline-derived CDR1 and CDR2 are SGHAT and FQNNGV. Losses at the gene ends were 4 bases for V and 7 bases for J; bases not matched to a gene: 6. The CDR3 consists of 14 residues. CDR3 loop: CASSSQGAWNEQFF. The CDR3 DNA is TGTGCCAGCAGCTCTCAGGGGGCATGGAATGAGCAGTTCTTC. The full variable domain, completed using reference TRBV11-2 and TRBJ2-1, is EAGVAQSPRYKIIEKRQSVAFWCNPISGHATLYWYQQILGQGPKLLIQFQNNGVVDDSQLPKDRFSAERLKGVDSTLKIQPAKLEDSAVYLCASSSQGAWNEQFFGPGTRLTVL.

The chain couples TRBV11-1 to TRBJ2-1, with 11 positions matching TRBD2. The germline CDR1 and CDR2 sequences are SGHAT and FQDESV (reference sequence). The CDR3 runs 15 residues. Unmatched junction bases numbered 4, after V lost 5 bases and J lost 4 bases. DNA of the CDR3: TGTGCCAGCAGCCCCGGGACTAGCGGATACAATGAGCAGTTCTTC. It yields the protein CASSPGTSGYNEQFF.

This clone was seen only a few times. The chain employs TRBV2 and TRBJ1-5; TRBD1 is a possible D gene (6 bases). The CDR3 runs 17 residues. CDR1 SNHLY and CDR2 FYNNEI come from the germline V gene. The germline V and J ends were trimmed by 2 bases and 0 bases, with 14 bases remaining between them. This CDR3 is CASSEWTVFYSNQPQHF. DNA for the CDR3: TGTGCCAGCAGTGAATGGACAGTTTTTTATAGCAATCAGCCCCAGCATTTT.

This clone was recorded many times. V is TRBV5-6 and J is TRBJ2-7; the D gene could be TRBD1 or TRBD2 (5 bases each). CDR1 and CDR2 from the germline V gene are SGHDT and YYEEEE. V was trimmed by 0 bases and J by 3 bases, leaving 10 bases between them. CDR3 length: 14 amino acids. DNA for the CDR3: TGTGCCAGCAGCTTGGGAGGGGATTTCTACGAGCAGTACTTC. Its protein is CASSLGGDFYEQYF.

V is TRBV6-6 and J is TRBJ1-1; D not resolved. V was shortened by 5 bases and J by 1 base, with 11 bases between the two germline ends. Germline V gene data show CDR1 as MNHNY and CDR2 as SVGAGI (reference sequence). This CDR3 is built from 14 residues. In DNA form, the CDR3 reads TGTGCCAGCAGTCGGATAGACGGGAACACTGAAGCTTTCTTT. Protein sequence: CASSRIDGNTEAFF.

This clone is deemed medium-sized (0.01 to 0.1%). J is TRBJ2-2 and V is TRBV28; 10 positions agree with TRBD1. J was trimmed by 8 bases and V by 3 bases; bases with no gene match: 6. CDR1 is MDHEN and CDR2 is SYDVKM in the germline V gene. The CDR3 is 15 residues long. The CDR3: CASSFRDRGVGELFF. For the CDR3, the DNA is TGTGCCAGCAGTTTTAGGGACAGGGGTGTAGGGGAGCTGTTTTTT.

The table lists this clone with a count of one. The chain joins TRBV28 to TRBJ1-5, with D possibly matching TRBD1 (6 bases). Germline lookup yields CDR1 MDHEN and CDR2 SYDVKM. This CDR3 contains 17 residues. V shed 6 bases and J shed 2 bases, with 20 bases lying between them. This chain's CDR3 is CASSENHWGRGNQPQHF. CDR3 nucleotides: TGTGCCAGCAGCGAAAACCACTGGGGGCGGGGCAATCAGCCCCAGCATTTT.

This clone was detected a few times. The V gene is TRBV5-5, the J gene TRBJ1-5; no clear D gene. The CDR3 has 16 amino acids. Germline values: CDR1 SGHKS, CDR2 YYEKEE (reference sequence). V dropped 0 bases and J dropped 0 bases, with 10 bases sitting between them. This CDR3 reads CASSLESWYSNQPQHF. CDR3 bases: TGTGCCAGCAGCTTGGAGTCCTGGTATAGCAATCAGCCCCAGCATTTT.

The chain links TRBV7-3 to TRBJ2-3, with 10 bases matching TRBD2. The V gene's germline CDR1 is SGHTA and CDR2 FQGTGA. With V trimmed by 4 bases and J by 2 bases, 9 bases remained unmatched. The CDR3 spans 17 residues. Here the CDR3 reads CASSSKRTSGFTDTQYF. The CDR3 DNA sequence: TGTGCCAGCAGCTCCAAACGGACTAGCGGTTTCACAGATACGCAGTATTTT.

The chain carries TRBV7-7 and TRBJ2-5; possible D gene TRBD2, 5 bases. The CDR3 runs to 15 residues. V lost 2 bases, J lost 5 bases, and 15 bases lay in between. The germline V gene has CDR1 SSHAT and CDR2 FNYEAQ (reference sequence). The CDR3 is CASSLSLVEGETQYF. The CDR3 bases are TGTGCCAGCAGCTTATCACTAGTGGAAGGGGAGACCCAGTACTTC.

On this clone itself: At one boundary the junction diverges from the germline segment, which might be a read error. The gene calls are TRBV25-1 and TRBJ2-3; D possibly matches TRBD1 or TRBD2 (8 bases each). This CDR3 is built from 17 residues. The germline V gene has CDR1 MGHDK and CDR2 SYGVNS. The CDR3 loop is CASNSNRGSGSRDTQYF. The CDR3 region has the DNA TGTGCCAGCAATTCGAACAGGGGGAGCGGGAGCAGAGATACGCAGTATTTT.

The CDR3 sequence: CASSFGDRGIEETQYF. For the CDR3, the DNA is TGTGCCAGCAGCTTCGGGGACAGGGGGATTGAAGAGACCCAGTACTTC. The chain uses TRBV7-9 and TRBJ2-5, with 11 bases lining up with TRBD1. Germline CDR1 and CDR2: SEHNR and FQNEAQ (reference sequence). The CDR3 extends over 16 amino acids. J was trimmed by 3 bases and V by 3 bases; bases with no gene match: 6.

The chain has TRBV19 and TRBJ1-5; D remains ambiguous. V lost 7 bases and J lost 3, with 16 bases in between. Germline CDR1 and CDR2: LNHDA and SQIVND (reference sequence). This CDR3 is 15 amino acids long. Written as DNA, the CDR3 is TGTGCCAGTACCCAAGACGGCCCGTACAATCAGCCCCAGCATTTT. Translating gives CASTQDGPYNQPQHF.

This clone appeared a few times. V gene TRBV27 combines with J gene TRBJ2-1; 9 positions match TRBD1. The J segment lost 0 bases and the V segment lost 4 bases, leaving 10 bases of the junction unmatched. The CDR3 length is 18 residues. Germline V gene lookup returns CDR1 MNHEY and CDR2 SMNVEV (reference sequence). CDR3 bases: TGTGCCAGCAGTTCCTCGGACAGGGGAGAAATCTCCTACAATGAGCAGTTCTTC. Its protein product is CASSSSDRGEISYNEQFF.

The chain couples TRBV5-1 to TRBJ1-3; weak D call: TRBD1 (5 bases). Germline V gives CDR1 SGHRS, CDR2 YFSETQ. The CDR3 runs 14 residues. Trimming pared 5 bases from V and 2 bases from J, leaving 11 bases between. In DNA, the CDR3 is TGCGCCAGCAGTTCGACAGCTCCTGGAAACACCATATATTTT. Translation: CASSSTAPGNTIYF.

The rearrangement uses TRBV7-2 and TRBJ2-5; D is perhaps TRBD1 or TRBD2 (6 bases each). V lost 5 bases, J lost 6 bases, and 19 bases lay in between. The CDR3 covers 15 residues. CDR1 is SGHTA, CDR2 FQGNSA, per germline. Here the CDR3 reads CASSRAGHGMKTQYF. The DNA for the CDR3 is TGTGCCAGCAGCCGTGCGGGACACGGGATGAAGACCCAGTACTTC.

CDR3 residues: CASSLEAPPGGTQYF. The CDR3 DNA reads TGCGCCAGCAGCTTGGAAGCGCCGCCTGGGGGGACGCAGTATTTT. The rearrangement uses TRBV5-1 and TRBJ2-3; a weak D match, TRBD2 (6 bases). There are 15 residues in the CDR3. The ends were cut back, 0 bases at V and 9 bases at J, with 17 bases in the middle. CDR1 and CDR2 from the germline V gene are SGHRS and YFSETQ.

This chain uses TRBV5-1 with TRBJ2-1, with D perhaps matching TRBD1 (5 bases). Germline V gene sequence: CDR1 SGHRS, CDR2 YFSETQ. Trimming removed 0 bases from V and 0 bases from J, with 7 bases in between. The CDR3 is 15 residues long. The CDR3 sequence is CASSLEGFSYNEQFF. Written as DNA, the CDR3 is TGCGCCAGCAGCTTGGAGGGGTTCTCCTACAATGAGCAGTTCTTC.

The chain joins TRBV10-2 to TRBJ2-5, with 11 bases fitting TRBD2. In germline, CDR1 is WSHSY, CDR2 SAAADI. V gave up 5 bases and J gave up 1 base; unmatched junction bases: 15. This CDR3 comprises 19 residues. CDR3 bases: TGCGCCAGCAGTCCCAGCGACCCTCGACTAGCGGGGCCCCAAGAGACCCAGTACTTC. Amino acids: CASSPSDPRLAGPQETQYF.